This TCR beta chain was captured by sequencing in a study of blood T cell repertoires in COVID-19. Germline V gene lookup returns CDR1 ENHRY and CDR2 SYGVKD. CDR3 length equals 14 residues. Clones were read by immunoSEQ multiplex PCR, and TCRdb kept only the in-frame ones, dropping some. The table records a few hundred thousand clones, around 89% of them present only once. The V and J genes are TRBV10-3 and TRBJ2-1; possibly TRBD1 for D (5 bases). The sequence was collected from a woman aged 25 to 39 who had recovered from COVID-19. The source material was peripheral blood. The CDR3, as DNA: TGTGCTACAGGCAGGATGAGCTCCTACAATGAGCAGTTCTTC. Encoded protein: CATGRMSSYNEQFF.